This T cell receptor beta chain stems from a study of cytomegalovirus exposure and HLA in healthy donors. General study results and limits: There were some public TCRs occurring in many donors, but most TCR sequences were rare.

The CDR3 is made up of 15 amino acids. Unmatched junction bases numbered 8, after V lost 3 bases and J lost 8 bases. CDR1 is MNHEY, CDR2 SMNVEV, per germline (reference sequence). Repertoires were generated with immunoSEQ multiplex PCR, while TCRdb's copy carries only in-frame clones and drops some. The data show about 78,000 clones, 90% to 97% seen once. A few counts support this clone. Its antigen is still unknown. The sequence derives from a man aged 18-30 years in good health and CMV-seropositive. V gene TRBV27 combines with J gene TRBJ2-3; 10 bases match TRBD2. Material for sequencing was PBMCs. The CDR3 protein is CASSFGAGGQLTQYF. For the CDR3, the DNA is TGTGCCAGCAGTTTCGGAGCGGGAGGGCAACTTACGCAGTATTTT.